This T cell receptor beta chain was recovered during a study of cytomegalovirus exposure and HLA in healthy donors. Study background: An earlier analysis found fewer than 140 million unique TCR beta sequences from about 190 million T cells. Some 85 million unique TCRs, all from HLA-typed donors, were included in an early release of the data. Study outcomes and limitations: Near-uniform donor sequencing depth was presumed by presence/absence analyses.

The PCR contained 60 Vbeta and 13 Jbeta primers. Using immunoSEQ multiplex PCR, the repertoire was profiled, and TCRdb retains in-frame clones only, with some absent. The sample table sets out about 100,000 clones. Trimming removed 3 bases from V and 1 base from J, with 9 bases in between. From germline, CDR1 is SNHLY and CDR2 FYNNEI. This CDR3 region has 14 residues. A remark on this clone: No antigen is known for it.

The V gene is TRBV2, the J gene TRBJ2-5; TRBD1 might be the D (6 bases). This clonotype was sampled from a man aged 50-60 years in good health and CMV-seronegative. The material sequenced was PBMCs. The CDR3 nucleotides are TGTGCCAGCAGTGAGGGGACATTCCAAGAGACCCAGTACTTC. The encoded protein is CASSEGTFQETQYF.